The 8 T cell receptor beta chains reported below all come from one sample, sequenced in a study of tumor and adjacent non-tumor tissue in lung cancer. TCRbeta libraries were built with three rounds of nested PCR, modified from ARM-PCR. Each CDR3 protein gets one entry after TCRdb re-called the multiplex PCR reads with MiXCR. The sample records under 80,000 distinct CDR3 sequences, around 80% being singletons. RNA was extracted from bulk tissue without any cell sorting. The normal lung tissue was taken more than 3 cm from the tumor edge. What was sequenced was distant non-tumor lung tissue. All receptors come from a man aged 55 to 69 with non-small cell lung cancer.

The gene calls are TRBV14 and TRBJ2-5; 11 bases map to TRBD2. Germline loops: CDR1 SGHDN, CDR2 FVKESK. The CDR3 runs to 16 residues. The trim removed 4 bases at V and 3 bases at J, leaving 7 bases unmatched. The CDR3 is CASSLWISGREETQYF. The CDR3 DNA is TGTGCCAGCAGCCTTTGGATTAGCGGGAGGGAAGAGACCCAGTACTTC.

Comment on this clonotype: Since the CDR3 does not end with the conserved phenylalanine or tryptophan, this likely comes from a read error. This chain uses TRBV6-1 with TRBJ1-5; 11 bases align to TRBD1. J lost 3 bases, V lost 4 bases, and 5 bases had no gene match. Germline values: CDR1 MNHNS, CDR2 SASEGT. The CDR3 is 16 amino acids. The CDR3 loop is CASSARDRGFNQPQHS. The CDR3 nucleotides read TGTGCCAGCAGTGCACGGGACAGGGGGTTCAATCAGCCCCAGCATTCT.

Only one count was recorded for this clonotype. As the CDR3 is not closed by the conserved phenylalanine or tryptophan, this likely results from a read error. CDR3 sequence reads: CANSEEAGSYNEQFL. The CDR3 region has the DNA TGTGCTAACAGTGAAGAAGCGGGCTCCTACAATGAGCAGTTCCTC. The rearrangement links TRBV6-1 to TRBJ2-1; D possibly corresponds to TRBD2 (6 bases). This CDR3 has 15 amino acids. Germline CDR1 and CDR2: MNHNS and SASEGT.

There are many counts of this clonotype. V usage is TRBV5-4 and J usage is TRBJ1-3, with no clear D. The length of the CDR3 is 14 residues. The V gene lost 0 bases and the J gene lost 6 bases, with 10 bases spanning the gap. Germline CDR1 reads SGHNT; CDR2 reads YYREEE (reference sequence). The CDR3: CASSLEAEENTIYF. The DNA of the CDR3 is TGTGCCAGCAGCTTGGAGGCAGAAGAAAACACCATATATTTT.

To note about this clonotype: Compared with germline, one end of the junction differs, possibly owing to a read error. The rearrangement uses TRBV4-1 and TRBJ2-1; D unclear. The CDR3 loop spans 14 amino acids. The germline gives CDR1 MGHRA, CDR2 YSYEKL. The CDR3 region is CASSQVLTNKEQFF. CDR3 DNA: TGCGCCAGCAGCCAAGTACTTACAAACAAAGAGCAGTTCTTC.

With respect to this clonotype: Compared with germline, one end of the junction differs, possibly owing to a read error. V is TRBV4-1 and J is TRBJ2-7; D is possibly TRBD2 (6 bases). CDR3 size: 17 residues. The V gene's germline CDR1 is MGHRA and CDR2 YSYEKL. As DNA, the CDR3 is TGCGCAAGCAGCCAACATTGGGTTGGCGGGATGGGATACGAGCAATACTTC. Protein sequence: CASSQHWVGGMGYEQYF.

This clonotype was picked up one time. The conserved phenylalanine or tryptophan is not found at the CDR3 terminus, so this likely reflects a read error. This sequence joins TRBV20-1 and TRBJ2-3; 8 bases fit TRBD2. Unmatched junction bases numbered 7, after V lost 3 bases and J lost 2 bases. The CDR3 runs 15 residues. Germline lookup yields CDR1 DFQATT and CDR2 SNEGSKA (reference sequence). The CDR3 DNA is TGCAGTGCTAGGAGCGTGCGGGAGGACACAGATACGCAGTATTGT. Translation: CSARSVREDTDTQYC.

A remark on this clonotype: A read error may produce the germline difference seen at one junction end. The chain links TRBV29-1 to TRBJ2-1; 9 nucleotides agree with TRBD2. CDR3 size: 15 residues. Germline values: CDR1 SQVTM, CDR2 ANQGSEA. Here the CDR3 reads CSAEGPSGKGGEQFF. CDR3 DNA sequence: TGCAGCGCTGAAGGGCCTAGCGGGAAGGGAGGTGAGCAGTTCTTC.